The clone carrying this T cell receptor beta chain was counted only a few times. Antigen: not known. TCRdb re-analysed the 5' RACE reads in MiXCR, keeping a single row per CDR3 protein. The table shows some 700,000 distinct CDR3 sequences, with under 20% occurring only once. These data belong to a study of CD8 T cells in ankylosing spondylitis. Study outcomes and limitations: Several highly homologous variants made up a TCR beta motif, and this motif appeared characteristic of ankylosing spondylitis blood. Both synovial fluid and blood in reactive arthritis had previously been reported to carry some motif variants. The disease-linked clones had a CD8+ phenotype and low blood frequencies.

The CDR3 is 15 residues long. CDR1 SGHRS and CDR2 YFSETQ come from the germline V gene. With 1 base clipped from V and 4 bases from J, the junction kept 4 bases outside the gene matches. V and J are TRBV5-1 and TRBJ2-7; 11 bases map to TRBD2. Sequenced sample: blood, either unsorted or a sorted T cell fraction (not recorded which). The TCR was taken from a male donor with ankylosing spondylitis. Written as DNA, the CDR3 is TGCGCCAGCAGCTTGACTAGCGGGGGAATTTACGAGCAGTACTTC. It specifies CASSLTSGGIYEQYF.